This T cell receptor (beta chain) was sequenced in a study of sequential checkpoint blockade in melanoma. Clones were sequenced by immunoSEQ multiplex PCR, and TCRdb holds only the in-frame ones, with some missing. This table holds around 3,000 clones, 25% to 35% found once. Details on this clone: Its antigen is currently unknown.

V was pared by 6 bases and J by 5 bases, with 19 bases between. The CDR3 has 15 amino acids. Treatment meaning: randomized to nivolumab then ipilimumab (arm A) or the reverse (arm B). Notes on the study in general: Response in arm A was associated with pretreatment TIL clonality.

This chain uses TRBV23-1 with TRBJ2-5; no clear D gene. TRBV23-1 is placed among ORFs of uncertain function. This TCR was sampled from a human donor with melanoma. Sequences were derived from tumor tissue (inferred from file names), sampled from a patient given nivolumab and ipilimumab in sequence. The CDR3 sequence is CASSQETAIGETQYF. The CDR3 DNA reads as TGCGCCAGCAGCCAAGAGACCGCGATTGGGGAGACCCAGTACTTC.